This T cell receptor (beta chain) was found in a study of shared T cell receptors in the human thymus. This table comes from immunoSEQ multiplex PCR, and its TCRdb copy is limited to in-frame clones, with some not included. Seen here are 600,000 to 900,000 clones, around 85% observed once, and the top ten hold around 0.0099%. This sample was shared with a second study, whose subject was human thymus T cells. This second study says: Related work showed strongly overlapping thymic repertoires across unrelated individuals.

The TCR comes from a girl in the first two years of life with a congenital heart defect. What was sequenced was thymocytes.

CDR3 region: CASSASDRWSYGYTF. Here the CDR3 DNA reads TGTGCCAGTAGTGCCTCTGACAGGTGGTCCTATGGCTACACCTTC. This sequence joins TRBV19 and TRBJ1-2; tentative D call: TRBD1 (6 bases). V was trimmed by 5 bases and J by 4 bases, leaving 17 bases between them. Germline V gene sequence: CDR1 LNHDA, CDR2 SQIVND (reference sequence). The CDR3 sequence is 15 residues long.